This passage covers 8 T cell receptor beta chains from one sample sequenced in a study of shared clonotypes between healthy human individuals. The table came from immunoSEQ multiplex PCR; TCRdb's copy has only in-frame clones and leaves some out. The repertoire consists of approximately 500,000 clones, with 95% to 97% occurring once and the leading ten covering 0.06%. Sequenced: naive CD4+ T cells sorted from blood. Noted subset: CD45RA+ positively selected. The receptors here all came from a woman in her twenties or thirties in good health.

This chain joins TRBV5-4 and TRBJ1-1; D possibly corresponds to TRBD1 (6 bases). Deletions cut 2 bases from V and 6 bases from J, with 17 bases between. CDR3 length: 15 residues. CDR1 SGHNT and CDR2 YYREEE come from the germline V gene (reference sequence). The CDR3 region has the DNA TGTGCCAGCAGCTTTCAAGTAACAGGGATGGCTGAAGCTTTCTTT. It codes for CASSFQVTGMAEAFF.

This chain uses TRBV10-3 with TRBJ1-6; D unclear. In germline, CDR1 is ENHRY, CDR2 SYGVKD. V shed 7 bases and J shed 9 bases, with 13 bases lying between them. The CDR3 is made up of 13 amino acids. In DNA form, the CDR3 reads TGTGCCATCAAGCCCAGCCTTGGTTCACCCCTCCACTTT. Translated: CAIKPSLGSPLHF.

The chain recombines TRBV28 with TRBJ2-1; D call uncertain. Germline assignment: CDR1 MDHEN and CDR2 SYDVKM. The V and J ends lost 8 bases and 4 bases respectively, with 9 bases between them. The CDR3 extends over 12 amino acids. CDR3 sequence: CASHGPYNEQFF. Here the CDR3 DNA reads TGTGCCAGCCATGGGCCATACAATGAGCAGTTCTTC.

V and J are TRBV18 and TRBJ1-1; D is possibly TRBD1 (5 bases). Germline CDR1 is KGHSH and CDR2 is LQKENI. The CDR3 contains 14 residues. V was shortened by 7 bases and J by 4 bases, with 16 bases between the two germline ends. The CDR3 sequence is CASFQGQGLTEAFF. Here the CDR3 DNA reads TGTGCCAGCTTTCAAGGCCAGGGTCTCACTGAAGCTTTCTTT.

This chain uses TRBV19 with TRBJ1-4; weak D call: TRBD1 (5 bases). This CDR3 is 16 amino acids long. V shed 6 bases and J shed 0 bases, with 14 bases lying between them. Germline CDR1 and CDR2: LNHDA and SQIVND (reference sequence). CDR3 in DNA: TGTGCCAGTAGGCCCTGGGGACGGTCAACTAATGAAAAACTGTTTTTT. Protein sequence: CASRPWGRSTNEKLFF.

The rearrangement joins TRBV7-2 to TRBJ2-5, with 7 nucleotides matching TRBD2. The V and J ends lost 5 bases and 5 bases, in that order; junction bases with no gene match: 8. The CDR3 contains 14 residues. Germline loops: CDR1 SGHTA, CDR2 FQGNSA. CDR3 DNA sequence: TGTGCCAGCAGCCCGACGACTAGCATGGAGACCCAGTACTTC. This encodes CASSPTTSMETQYF.

The chain carries TRBV6-5 and TRBJ2-3, with TRBD1 matching 8 bases. CDR3 length: 15 amino acids. The V segment lost 3 bases and the J segment 6 bases; nucleotides outside the gene matches: 8. Germline V gives CDR1 MNHEY, CDR2 SVGAGI. The chain's CDR3 is CASSYLGQGGDTQYF. DNA for the CDR3: TGTGCCAGCAGTTATCTCGGACAGGGCGGCGATACGCAGTATTTT.

The chain is built from TRBV9 and TRBJ1-4; D gene uncertain. Germline V gene sequence: CDR1 SGDLS, CDR2 YYNGEE. Trimming pared 0 bases from V and 8 bases from J, leaving 8 bases between. The CDR3 totals 13 residues. CDR3 protein: CASSVAVGEKLFF. The CDR3 region has the DNA TGTGCCAGCAGCGTAGCGGTGGGGGAAAAACTGTTTTTT.